The text below deals with one T cell receptor (beta chain). Its antigen remains unidentified. Second-dose schedules of about 4 or about 12 weeks were combined. The table came from immunoSEQ multiplex PCR; TCRdb's copy has only in-frame clones and leaves some out. The table has around 96,000 clones, more than 70% seen once. This specimen belongs to a study of T cell responses to AZD1222 COVID-19 vaccine. The study, taken as a whole, reports: Dominant at 160-218 and 743-854, vaccine-associated CD4 TCRs also spanned spike. Every sample of the repertoires postdated the peak T cell response. Clonal diversity was possibly underestimated; the donors were predominantly white British and more often female.

Unmatched junction bases numbered 6, after V lost 3 bases and J lost 5 bases. The length of the CDR3 is 14 residues. Per germline, CDR1 SNHLY and CDR2 FYNNEI. The specimen comprised peripheral blood, sampled 28 days after the second AZD1222 dose. This clonotype originated in an adult who received the AZD1222 COVID-19 vaccine. This chain joins TRBV2 and TRBJ2-5; 7 bases fit TRBD1. The CDR3 region is CASSDDRVRETQYF. In nucleotides, the CDR3 is TGTGCCAGCAGTGACGACAGGGTCCGGGAGACCCAGTACTTC. The full variable domain, its missing parts supplied by reference TRBV2 and TRBJ2-5, is EPEVTQTPSHQVTQMGQEVILRCVPISNHLYFYWYRQILGQKVEFLVSFYNNEISEKSEIFDDQFSVERPDGSNFTLKIRSTKLEDSAMYFCASSDDRVRETQYFGPGTRLLVL.